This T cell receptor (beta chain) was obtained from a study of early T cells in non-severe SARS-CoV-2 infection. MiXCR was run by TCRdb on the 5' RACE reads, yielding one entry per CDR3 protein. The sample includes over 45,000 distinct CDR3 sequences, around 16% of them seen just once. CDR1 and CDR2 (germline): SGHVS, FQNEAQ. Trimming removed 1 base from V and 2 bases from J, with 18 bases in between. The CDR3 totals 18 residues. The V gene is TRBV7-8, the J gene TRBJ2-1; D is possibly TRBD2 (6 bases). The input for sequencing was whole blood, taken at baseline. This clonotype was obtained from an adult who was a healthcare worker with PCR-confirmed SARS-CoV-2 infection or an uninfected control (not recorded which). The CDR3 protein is CASSLGGRNIGTYNEQFF. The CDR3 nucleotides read TGTGCCAGCAGCTTAGGAGGGAGGAATATCGGGACCTACAATGAGCAGTTCTTC.